The 24 T cell receptor beta chains below were found in one sample sequenced in a study of post-analysis software for immune sequencing data (dated by TCRdb to between 2014 and 2016). Library creation used PCR. The sequencer was an Illumina HiSeq 2500. Unique molecular identifiers were incorporated into TCR beta cDNA libraries to reduce PCR and sequencing biases. The raw public reads went through TCRdb reprocessing: fastp at Q25, MiXCR clone calling, in-frame beta chains kept. Under each unique CDR3 protein, matching rows form one entry showing the most common genes and DNA. This sample gives about 210,000 distinct CDR3 sequences in total; about 30% of them show up just once. 3.4% of the sample comes from the top ten. What the study reported, not specific to this receptor: Four or five TRBV segments, including TRBV5-6, TRBV5-1 and TRBV20-1, were significantly more frequent in patients than controls.

The antigens for these receptors are not known. Sequencing input: blood. The receptors come from a girl aged 2-17 years with multiple sclerosis.

V gene TRBV4-1 combines with J gene TRBJ2-5; TRBD1 agrees at 7 bases. The CDR3 spans 15 residues. The V gene's germline CDR1 is MGHRA and CDR2 YSYEKL. J was trimmed by 11 bases and V by 1 base; bases with no gene match: 13. CDR3: CASSQGPGQFNEQYF. DNA for the CDR3: TGCGCCAGCAGCCAAGGCCCGGGACAGTTCAATGAGCAGTACTTC.

The chain couples TRBV7-2 to TRBJ2-1; the match to TRBD1 covers 7 bases. The trim removed 4 bases at V and 6 bases at J, leaving 6 bases unmatched. There are 14 residues in the CDR3. Germline CDR1 SGHTA, CDR2 FQGNSA. CDR3 nucleotide sequence: TGTGCCAGCAGCTCTCGGACAGGTTCCAATGAGCAGTTCTTC. It codes for CASSSRTGSNEQFF.

A few counts support this clonotype. The gene calls are TRBV15 and TRBJ2-1, with a possible D match to TRBD2 (5 bases). The DNA matches TRBJ2-7 better at its end, which makes the J call doubtful. Germline CDR1 is LNHNV and CDR2 is YYDKDF (reference sequence). There are 17 residues in the CDR3. This CDR3 is CATSRPGWGSSYNEQYF. The CDR3 nucleotides read TGTGCCACCAGCAGGCCGGGGTGGGGTAGCTCCTACAATGAGCAGTACTTC.

V gene TRBV7-2 combines with J gene TRBJ1-2, with TRBD1 identical over 7 bases. Germline V CDR1 and CDR2: SGHTA, FQGNSA. J gave up 4 bases and V 4 bases, and 9 bases lay outside the gene matches. The CDR3 covers 15 residues. The CDR3 DNA reads as TGTGCCAGCAGCTCTGGATACGGACAGGCCTATGGCTACACCTTC. Translated, it gives CASSSGYGQAYGYTF.

Comments on this clonotype: A clone one base away is much larger, so this may be a read error. The gene calls are TRBV15 and TRBJ2-1, with D possibly being TRBD1 (6 bases). The J call is in doubt because the DNA end fits TRBJ2-7 better. Germline V CDR1 and CDR2: LNHNV, YYDKDF (reference sequence). The CDR3 extends over 16 amino acids. CDR3: CATSRGSAGVNNEQYF. CDR3 nucleotides: TGTGCCACCAGCAGAGGTTCAGCAGGGGTAAACAATGAGCAGTACTTC.

This clonotype was observed many times. This chain uses TRBV28 with TRBJ1-1; D is uncertain. The germline V gene has CDR1 MDHEN and CDR2 SYDVKM. Trimming pared 6 bases from V and 8 bases from J, leaving 13 bases between. The CDR3 length is 12 residues. CDR3 amino acids: CASREDGREAFF. CDR3 DNA sequence: TGTGCCAGCAGGGAGGACGGCCGCGAAGCTTTCTTT.

A few counts support this clonotype. The chain uses TRBV27 and TRBJ2-7; D is unclear. This CDR3 region has 14 residues. Germline V lookup: CDR1 MNHEY, CDR2 SMNVEV (reference sequence). V lost 6 bases, J lost 1 base, and 13 bases lay in between. The CDR3 spells CASSPGRLSYEQYF. As DNA, the CDR3 is TGTGCCAGCAGCCCCGGACGATTATCCTACGAGCAGTACTTC.

As for this clonotype: This may arise from a read error, as a much more abundant clone is one base away. V is TRBV18 and J is TRBJ2-5; no reliable D call. The J call could be wrong; TRBJ2-1 is a better fit for the DNA end. The CDR3 contains 15 residues. Germline CDR1 and CDR2: KGHSH and LQKENI. The CDR3 region is CASSPQALRQETQFF. The CDR3 coding sequence is TGTGCCAGCTCACCCCAAGCGCTAAGGCAAGAGACCCAGTTCTTC.

This clonotype appeared a few times. The rearrangement uses TRBV20-1 and TRBJ1-1; the D is unclear. Germline values: CDR1 DFQATT, CDR2 SNEGSKA (reference sequence). The V end was cut by 2 bases, the J end by 1 base, with 11 bases between. There are 14 residues in the CDR3. DNA for the CDR3: TGCAGTGCTAGAAAGACTTACGGGAACACTGAAGCTTTCTTT. Its translation: CSARKTYGNTEAFF.

The genes are TRBV7-8 and TRBJ2-7; 8 bases map to TRBD2. Germline assignment: CDR1 SGHVS and CDR2 FQNEAQ. V trimming: 3 bases; J trimming: 7 bases; junction bases outside the gene matches: 8. This CDR3 comprises 14 residues. CDR3 protein: CASSLGSGINEQYF. DNA for the CDR3: TGTGCCAGCAGCTTGGGTAGCGGGATAAATGAGCAGTACTTC.

Many counts were recorded for this clonotype. The chain employs TRBV20-1 and TRBJ2-1; TRBD2 might be the D (6 bases). Germline values: CDR1 DFQATT, CDR2 SNEGSKA (reference sequence). There are 14 residues in the CDR3. V lost 5 bases and J 5 bases, leaving 16 bases between the germline ends. CDR3 sequence (DNA): TGCAGTGCTTGCCTAGCGCTGGTGGACAATGAGCAGTTCTTC. This encodes CSACLALVDNEQFF.

The CDR3 spells CASSSAGTGYGNIQYF. For the CDR3, the DNA is TGTGCCAGCAGTTCCGCCGGGACAGGGTATGGGAACATTCAGTACTTC. The chain combines TRBV28 with TRBJ2-4, with 9 bases lining up with TRBD1. This CDR3 is 16 amino acids long. V lost 4 bases to trimming and J lost 7 bases; unmatched junction nucleotides: 11. The germline V gene has CDR1 MDHEN and CDR2 SYDVKM.

With respect to this clonotype: Possible read error: a much larger clone is one base away. The chain is built from TRBV20-1 and TRBJ2-5; 8 nucleotides line up with TRBD2. J lost 11 bases, V lost 5 bases, and 10 bases had no gene match. The CDR3 spans 12 residues. Germline CDR1 DFQATT, CDR2 SNEGSKA (reference sequence). The CDR3 is CSARGGRNEQYF. The DNA for the CDR3 is TGCAGTGCTCGGGGCGGGAGGAATGAGCAGTACTTC.

V gene TRBV20-1 combines with J gene TRBJ1-1, with D unclear. The CDR3 runs 12 residues. V shed 6 bases and J shed 6 bases, with 14 bases lying between them. The V gene's germline CDR1 is DFQATT and CDR2 SNEGSKA (reference sequence). CDR3 residues: CSASAVEAEAFF. The CDR3 DNA sequence: TGCAGTGCCAGCGCTGTGGAGGCTGAAGCTTTCTTT.

As for this clonotype: A much bigger clone sits one base away, suggesting this may be a read error. This sequence joins TRBV25-1 and TRBJ2-7; 7 bases are a match to TRBD2. Germline CDR1 reads MGHDK; CDR2 reads SYGVNS. This CDR3 has 12 residues. Unmatched junction bases numbered 11, after V lost 6 bases and J lost 12 bases. In DNA form, the CDR3 reads TGTGCCAGCAGGCAGCAGGGAGGGACCCGGTACTTC. Its protein product is CASRQQGGTRYF.

This clonotype showed up just a few times. The V call is TRBV3-1, the J call TRBJ1-1; TRBD1 matches at 10 bases. There are 14 residues in the CDR3. The junction had 4 bases not matched to a gene; V was cut back by 3 bases and J by 6 bases. CDR1 is LGHDT and CDR2 is YNNKEL in the germline V gene (reference sequence). The CDR3 coding sequence is TGTGCCAGCAGCCAGGGACAGGGGTACTCTGAAGCTTTCTTT. Translated: CASSQGQGYSEAFF.

The genes are TRBV7-9 and TRBJ2-7; TRBD1 agrees at 7 bases. V was pared by 5 bases and J by 0 bases, with 7 bases of the junction left unmatched. The CDR3 sequence is 15 residues long. CDR1 is SEHNR, CDR2 FQNEAQ, per germline (reference sequence). The CDR3 nucleotides read TGTGCCAGCAGCCCCCGGACAGGAACCTCCTACGAGCAGTACTTC. It encodes CASSPRTGTSYEQYF. Full variable domain (outside the CDR3, taken from reference TRBV7-9 and TRBJ2-7): DTGVSQNPRHKITKRGQNVTFRCDPISEHNRLYWYRQTLGQGPEFLTYFQNEAQLEKSRLLSDRFSAERPKGSFSTLEIQRTEQGDSAMYLCASSPRTGTSYEQYFGPGTRLTVT.

J is TRBJ1-4 and V is TRBV7-9; D not resolved. Germline V gives CDR1 SEHNR, CDR2 FQNEAQ (reference sequence). Trimming stripped 2 bases from V and 2 bases from J, with 6 bases between. The CDR3 has 14 residues. DNA of the CDR3: TGTGCCAGCAGCTTACTCGGGACTAATGAAAAACTGTTTTTT. This encodes CASSLLGTNEKLFF.

Worth noting for this clonotype: An end of the junction differs from the germline gene, which may be a read error. The rearrangement uses TRBV12-3 or TRBV12-4 and TRBJ2-1; D is ambiguous. CDR3 size: 12 residues. The CDR3 sequence: CTSSLAGNEQFF. The CDR3 DNA sequence: TGTACCAGCAGTTTAGCCGGGAATGAGCAGTTCTTC.

The J gene is TRBJ2-2, the V gene TRBV5-1, with D possibly being TRBD1 (6 bases). CDR3 length: 14 residues. The ends were cut back, 3 bases at V and 4 bases at J, with 10 bases in the middle. The germline CDR1 and CDR2 sequences are SGHRS and YFSETQ. As DNA, the CDR3 is TGCGCCAGCAGCTCCACAGGGAGCACCGGGGAGCTGTTTTTT. It specifies CASSSTGSTGELFF.

This clonotype showed up just a few times. This rearrangement joins TRBV20-1 to TRBJ2-5; 15 nucleotides line up with TRBD2. The ends lost 5 bases at V and 11 bases at J; junction bases unmatched: 15. The CDR3 sequence is 16 residues long. The germline V gene encodes CDR1 DFQATT and CDR2 SNEGSKA (reference sequence). The CDR3 DNA reads TGCAGTGCTTCGGGACTAGCGGGAGGCCCGAGTGGTGAGCAGTACTTC. Residues: CSASGLAGGPSGEQYF.

Many counts were recorded for this clonotype. This chain joins TRBV20-1 and TRBJ2-3, with D uncertain. The CDR3 covers 15 residues. V lost 3 bases and J lost 1, with 14 bases in between. From germline, CDR1 is DFQATT and CDR2 SNEGSKA (reference sequence). The CDR3 DNA sequence: TGCAGTGCTAGGTCCCCGACGGTCGGCACAGATACGCAGTATTTT. This sequence encodes CSARSPTVGTDTQYF.

As regards this clonotype: Mismatch with germline at one junction end may stem from a read error. The chain combines TRBV28 with TRBJ1-5, with 9 bases fitting TRBD1. CDR1 is MDHEN, CDR2 SYDVKM, per germline. The CDR3 extends over 13 amino acids. CDR3 bases: TGTGTCAGCAGACAGGGGGTTGGACAGCCCCAGCATTTT. Translation: CVSRQGVGQPQHF.

To note about this clonotype: One base away lies a much larger clone, so this may be a sequencing read error. The genes are TRBV6-1 and TRBJ2-7; the D call may be TRBD1 or TRBD2 (5 bases each). The CDR3 totals 16 residues. From germline, CDR1 is MNHNS and CDR2 SASEGT. DNA of the CDR3: TGTGCCAGCAGTGAAGCGCCCGGGACCCTGGCCTACGAGCAGGACTTC. This encodes CASSEAPGTLAYEQDF.